The next 5 T cell receptor beta chains were all read from a single sample in a study of cytomegalovirus exposure and HLA in healthy donors. Some clones are missing from TCRdb's copy, which holds only in-frame ones; the method was immunoSEQ multiplex PCR. The table lists over 150,000 clones, roughly nine tenths of them singletons. Sequencing was performed on PBMCs. Receptors were obtained from a woman in her 30s in good health and CMV-seronegative.

V gene TRBV6-5 combines with J gene TRBJ1-1; D gene ambiguous. Germline V gene sequence: CDR1 MNHEY, CDR2 SVGAGI. This CDR3 region has 14 residues. V was pared by 4 bases and J by 4 bases, with 13 bases between. The DNA of the CDR3 is TGTGCCAGCAGTTTATTCCTGGGCGGCACTGAAGCTTTCTTT. It specifies CASSLFLGGTEAFF.

The genes are TRBV7-3 and TRBJ1-3; no clear D. Between the trimmed V and J ends, which lost 2 bases and 0 bases, there was a span of 14 bases. The CDR3 is made up of 17 amino acids. Germline loops: CDR1 SGHTA, CDR2 FQGTGA. CDR3: CASSLLRALGSGNTIYF. CDR3 coding DNA: TGTGCCAGCAGCTTATTGAGAGCGTTGGGCTCTGGAAACACCATATATTTT.

The rearrangement joins TRBV6-1 to TRBJ1-2, with D hard to call. CDR1 and CDR2 (germline): MNHNS, SASEGT. V lost 3 bases to trimming and J lost 2 bases, with 13 bases between them. The CDR3 extends over 15 amino acids. The CDR3 loop reads CASSDWVERNYGYTF. The CDR3 region has the DNA TGTGCCAGCAGTGATTGGGTGGAGAGAAACTATGGCTACACCTTC.

The chain uses TRBV27 and TRBJ2-7; 8 bases line up with TRBD2. The junction had 8 bases not matched to a gene; V was cut back by 4 bases and J by 0 bases. Germline CDR1 is MNHEY and CDR2 is SMNVEV (reference sequence). The CDR3 runs to 16 residues. CDR3 coding DNA: TGTGCCAGCAGTTGGGGAGCGGGGGCGAGCTCCTACGAGCAGTACTTC. Amino acid sequence: CASSWGAGASSYEQYF.

The V call is TRBV19, the J call TRBJ2-7; weak D call: TRBD1 (5 bases). This CDR3 contains 16 residues. CDR1 is LNHDA and CDR2 is SQIVND in the germline V gene (reference sequence). The V gene lost 3 bases and the J gene lost 3 bases, with 18 bases spanning the gap. CDR3 protein: CASSISSGAAHYEQYF. The CDR3 DNA is TGTGCCAGTAGTATCTCCAGTGGGGCAGCTCACTACGAGCAGTACTTC.